These T cell receptor beta chains were read from a single sample in a study of regulatory T cells in long-lasting Graves disease. TCRdb fed the multiplex PCR reads into MiXCR, producing one record per CDR3 protein. Of 700,000 or so distinct CDR3 sequences in the sample, 25% to 35% were seen once. Sequencing was performed on peripheral blood mononuclear cells (PBMCs), taken when the disease was refractory, from a patient treated with antithyroid drugs. Receptors originate from a female donor with Graves disease. The conserved cysteine and the conserved F or W are not part of the CDR3 here.

j_gene: TRBJ1-1; v_gene: TRBV7-9; len: 13; CDR3aa: ASRESGTGGTEAF
j_gene: TRBJ1-1; v_gene: TRBV10-3; len: 12; CDR3aa: AISESTASSEAF
j_gene: TRBJ1-1; v_gene: TRBV19; len: 13; CDR3aa: ASSMERVMNTEAF
j_gene: TRBJ2-3; v_gene: TRBV9; len: 13; CDR3aa: ASSVEGASTDTQY
j_gene: TRBJ2-7; v_gene: TRBV27; len: 14; CDR3aa: ASSSSSGDMPYEQY
j_gene: TRBJ1-5; v_gene: TRBV20-1; len: 13; CDR3aa: SAPTGPGSNQPQH
j_gene: TRBJ2-7; v_gene: TRBV6-1; len: 13; CDR3aa: ASSPRTGTGTEQY
j_gene: TRBJ2-5; v_gene: TRBV11-2; len: 16; CDR3aa: ASSPRGGAGARWETQY
j_gene: TRBJ2-3; v_gene: TRBV5-1; len: 14; CDR3aa: ASSLEASGMKDTQY
j_gene: TRBJ1-5; v_gene: TRBV12-3/TRBV12-4; len: 14; CDR3aa: ASSLDRGRAVQPQH
j_gene: TRBJ1-5; v_gene: TRBV5-6; len: 13; CDR3aa: ASSFSRTWDQPQH
j_gene: TRBJ2-7; v_gene: TRBV5-6; len: 14; CDR3aa: ASSRPTGGVSYEQY
j_gene: TRBJ1-4; v_gene: TRBV28; len: 13; CDR3aa: ASSLLKDIGEKLF
j_gene: NA; v_gene: TRBV5-1; len: 13; CDR3aa: ASSLGASGYNEQF